These T cell receptor beta chains were read from a single sample in a study of multiple sclerosis patients with progressive multifocal leukoencephalopathy. Clones were read by immunoSEQ multiplex PCR, and TCRdb kept only the in-frame ones, dropping some. The sample lists tens of thousands of clones; around 89% were seen once. Sample: PBMCs, taken from a patient treated with natalizumab. These receptors all stem from a human donor with multiple sclerosis. CDR3s include the opening cysteine and the closing phenylalanine or tryptophan. Each record gives: D gene, V gene, J gene, clone size, CDR3 DNA, CDR3 protein. D genes are given only for firm matches. Clone size is not always given. Where it is, it says once, few, many or a class for expanded clones.

>TRBD2|TRBV4-3|TRBJ2-2|NA
TGCGCCAGCAGCCGACGACTAGCGGGGACCAAGGCCGGGGAGCTGTTTTTT
CASSRRLAGTKAGELFF
>NA|TRBV7-2|TRBJ2-7|NA
TGTGCCAGCAGCTTATGGGTCAGATGGGAGCAGTACTTC
CASSLWVRWEQYF
>TRBD2|TRBV15|TRBJ2-1|few
TGTGCCACCAGCACTCAGCGGGGGACTTACAATGAGCAGTTCTTC
CATSTQRGTYNEQFF
>NA|TRBV6-5|TRBJ1-6|NA
TGTGCCAGCAGTTACAGCCGTAATTCACCCCTCCACTTT
CASSYSRNSPLHF
>NA|TRBV19|TRBJ1-6|NA
TGTGCCAGTAACCCGGAGGGAATTAATTCACCCCTCCACTTT
CASNPEGINSPLHF
>NA|TRBV28|TRBJ2-7|NA
TGTGCCAGCAGTACTCCAGACACGTTCGCCTACGAGCAGTACTTC
CASSTPDTFAYEQYF
>NA|TRBV19|TRBJ2-2|NA
TGTGCCAGTAGTATCCGGTGGAACACCGGGGAGCTGTTTTTT
CASSIRWNTGELFF
>NA|TRBV7-8|TRBJ1-1|NA
TGTGCCAGCAGCTTAGCGTGGAAACAGGGCGGAATGAACACTGAAGCTTTCTTT
CASSLAWKQGGMNTEAFF
>TRBD2|TRBV14|TRBJ2-7|NA
TGTGCCAGCAGCCCTCTTGGACTAGCGGGGTTATACGAGCAGTACTTC
CASSPLGLAGLYEQYF
>TRBD2|TRBV7-9|TRBJ2-7|NA
TGTGCCAGCAGCTTAGCGCTGGGGGGGTCCTACGAGCAGTACTTC
CASSLALGGSYEQYF
>TRBD2|TRBV7-2|TRBJ2-1|NA
TGTGCCAGCAGCCTTAGCGGGCCTCATCACAATGAGCAGTTCTTC
CASSLSGPHHNEQFF
>TRBD1|TRBV18|TRBJ2-1|NA
TGTGCCAGCTCACCACCCGACAGGGTCAATGAGCAGTTCTTC
CASSPPDRVNEQFF
>NA|TRBV30|TRBJ2-2|NA
TGTGCCTGGAGACTATACACGAACACCGGGGAGCTGTTTTTT
CAWRLYTNTGELFF
>NA|TRBV5-5|TRBJ1-4|once
TGTGCCAGCAGCTTGGCCGGCGTTGAAAAACTGTTTTTT
CASSLAGVEKLFF
>NA|TRBV14|TRBJ1-1|once
TGTGCCAGCAGCCACGGCCAGGGGAACACTGAAGCTTTCTTT
CASSHGQGNTEAFF
>NA|TRBV5-4|TRBJ1-1|NA
TGTGCCAGCAGCCCCAGTACCATGAACACTGAAGCTTTCTTT
CASSPSTMNTEAFF
>NA|TRBV6-4|TRBJ1-1|few
TGTGCCAGCCGGGCGAGAGGGAACACTGAAGCTTTCTTT
CASRARGNTEAFF
>NA|TRBV18|TRBJ1-1|NA
TGTGCCAGCTCACCGATGATACAGGGTCCGGACACTGAAGCTTTCTTT
CASSPMIQGPDTEAFF
>TRBD2|TRBV13|TRBJ2-7|NA
TGTGCCAGCAGCTTACGAGTAGACTATGTAGCGGGGGGCCCCGAGCAGTACTTC
CASSLRVDYVAGGPEQYF
>TRBD1|TRBV27|TRBJ1-5|once
TGTGCCAGCAGCCATCGCGCGGACAGGGGGCACCAGCCCCAGCATTTT
CASSHRADRGHQPQHF
>NA|TRBV4-1|TRBJ2-2|NA
TGCGCCAGCAGCCAAGAACGGGGAGACACCGGGGAGCTGTTTTTT
CASSQERGDTGELFF
>TRBD2|TRBV28|TRBJ2-5|NA
TGTGCCAGCAGTTTACATGGTGGCGGGGGGAGCCAAGAGACCCAGTACTTC
CASSLHGGGGSQETQYF
>NA|TRBV6-5|TRBJ1-4|NA
TGTGCCAGCAGTTACGAGGGAGGCGATGAAAAACTGTTTTTT
CASSYEGGDEKLFF
>NA|TRBV11-2|TRBJ1-1|NA
TGTGCCAGCAGCTTACTTAAGAAGGGATGGACTGAAGCTTTCTTT
CASSLLKKGWTEAFF
>TRBD1|TRBV5-4|TRBJ2-2|NA
TGTGCCAGCAGCTCCACAGGGGTCGGCACCGGGGAGCTGTTTTTT
CASSSTGVGTGELFF
>NA|TRBV4-2|TRBJ1-6|once
TGTGCCAGCAGCCAAGAACGTGGCGTCTCCTATAATTCACCCCTCCACTTT
CASSQERGVSYNSPLHF
>TRBD1|TRBV19|TRBJ2-7|NA
TGTGCCAGTAGACCCACCGCTAAAGCGAACAGGGGTCTCATCTACGAGCAGTACTTC
CASRPTAKANRGLIYEQYF
>NA|TRBV7-6|TRBJ2-7|NA
TGTGCCAGCAGCTTAGATGGGGGGTCCTACGAGCAGTACTTC
CASSLDGGSYEQYF